Following are 19 T cell receptor beta chains from one sample sequenced in a study of technical replicates of blood from a few donors. The assay was immunoSEQ multiplex PCR, and TCRdb's table has in-frame clones only and misses some. The table has some 70,000 clones, nearly 98% seen once; the top ten hold 0.25% to 0.3%. Sequenced material: T cells isolated from PBMCs. All receptors come from a human donor in good health.

V is TRBV19 and J is TRBJ1-1; 7 bases are a match to TRBD1. This CDR3 has 14 residues. Looked up from germline, CDR1 is LNHDA and CDR2 is SQIVND (reference sequence). V dropped 4 bases and J dropped 5; count of bases not matched to a gene: 7. The CDR3 loop reads CASSTQTGLTEAFF. DNA of the CDR3: TGTGCCAGTAGTACACAGACAGGGCTGACTGAAGCTTTCTTT.

The chain carries TRBV29-1 and TRBJ2-7; 14 bases are shared with TRBD2. The ends lost 8 bases at V and 3 bases at J; junction bases unmatched: 6. Germline-derived CDR1 and CDR2 are SQVTM and ANQGSEA. The CDR3 length is 14 residues. CDR3 DNA sequence: TGCAGCACTTTGGGGACTAGCGGGAGCTACGAGCAGTACTTC. Amino acid sequence: CSTLGTSGSYEQYF.

The V gene is TRBV5-4, the J gene TRBJ2-3; D possibly corresponds to TRBD2 (5 bases). CDR1 is SGHNT and CDR2 is YYREEE in the germline V gene (reference sequence). Deletions cut 0 bases from V and 2 bases from J, with 10 bases between. The CDR3 has 15 residues. CDR3 protein: CASSLASGYTDTQYF. The CDR3 coding sequence is TGTGCCAGCAGCTTGGCAAGCGGATACACAGATACGCAGTATTTT.

The genes are TRBV27 and TRBJ1-4; D is uncertain. CDR1 is MNHEY and CDR2 is SMNVEV in the germline V gene (reference sequence). V gave up 6 bases and J gave up 8 bases, with 13 bases separating them. This CDR3 contains 13 residues. The CDR3: CASRALGGEKLFF. The CDR3 DNA follows: TGTGCCAGCAGGGCCTTAGGAGGCGAAAAACTGTTTTTT.

DNA of the CDR3: TGTGCCAGCAAAGGGGCTTTAGGGGGCTGGAGCACTGAAGCTTTCTTT. The encoded protein is CASKGALGGWSTEAFF. The rearrangement joins TRBV27 to TRBJ1-1; 7 bases line up with TRBD1. The CDR3 is 16 amino acids. V lost 7 bases and J lost 4; bases outside the gene matches: 15. CDR1 is MNHEY and CDR2 is SMNVEV in the germline V gene (reference sequence).

There are a few counts of this clone. DNA for the CDR3: TGCGCCAGCAGCCAAGAACAGTCCTCCTTCTCTGGGGCCAACGTCCTGACTTTC. It translates to CASSQEQSSFSGANVLTF. V gene TRBV4-1 combines with J gene TRBJ2-6; no firm D call. V gave up 0 bases and J gave up 0 bases, with 12 bases separating them. The CDR3 consists of 18 residues. Germline values: CDR1 MGHRA, CDR2 YSYEKL.

V is TRBV11-2 and J is TRBJ2-1; a weak D match, TRBD1 (5 bases). The CDR3 contains 11 residues. Germline V lookup: CDR1 SGHAT, CDR2 FQNNGV. V lost 5 bases and J 6 bases, leaving 5 bases between the germline ends. The CDR3 DNA reads TGTGCCAGCAGCCAGGGCAATGAGCAGTTCTTC. This gives the protein CASSQGNEQFF. The full variable domain, rest sourced from reference TRBV11-2 and TRBJ2-1, is EAGVAQSPRYKIIEKRQSVAFWCNPISGHATLYWYQQILGQGPKLLIQFQNNGVVDDSQLPKDRFSAERLKGVDSTLKIQPAKLEDSAVYLCASSQGNEQFFGPGTRLTVL.

This sequence joins TRBV27 and TRBJ2-5; D gene ambiguous. V was shortened by 6 bases and J by 5 bases, with 13 bases between the two germline ends. The CDR3 length is 13 residues. CDR1 and CDR2 (germline): MNHEY, SMNVEV (reference sequence). CDR3 bases: TGTGCCAGCAGCCCTATTATACGGGAGACCCAGTACTTC. It encodes CASSPIIRETQYF.

This clone occurred once. The rearrangement links TRBV6-5 to TRBJ2-7, with 7 bases aligning to TRBD1. V gave up 8 bases and J gave up 2 bases; unmatched junction bases: 9. CDR1 is MNHEY, CDR2 SVGAGI, per germline. The CDR3 has 14 residues. CDR3 coding DNA: TGTGCCAGCGGGTTCACAGGGGCGGCCTACGAGCAGTACTTC. Protein: CASGFTGAAYEQYF.

The chain uses TRBV7-6 and TRBJ1-5, with TRBD1 matching over 7 bases. CDR1 and CDR2 (germline): SGHVS, FNYEAQ. The V gene end was trimmed by 2 bases and the J gene end by 4 bases; junction bases not matched to a gene: 2. The CDR3 sequence is 14 residues long. CDR3 protein: CASSLLGQNQPQHF. The CDR3 region has the DNA TGTGCCAGCAGCTTATTGGGACAGAATCAGCCCCAGCATTTT.

The genes are TRBV28 and TRBJ1-1, with TRBD1 matching 8 bases. The CDR3 length is 15 residues. Unmatched junction bases numbered 12, after V lost 5 bases and J lost 7 bases. Germline-derived CDR1 and CDR2 are MDHEN and SYDVKM. This CDR3 is CASSQPLRTGREAFF. DNA for the CDR3: TGTGCCAGCAGTCAGCCCCTTAGGACAGGGCGTGAAGCTTTCTTT.

This chain uses TRBV9 with TRBJ2-3, with 9 bases matching TRBD2. The CDR3 is 16 residues long. V was clipped by 0 bases and J by 4 bases; unmatched bases: 6. Per germline, CDR1 SGDLS and CDR2 YYNGEE. The CDR3: CASSVGLAGVSDTQYF. The CDR3 DNA sequence: TGTGCCAGCAGCGTAGGTTTAGCGGGAGTCTCAGATACGCAGTATTTT.

The chain combines TRBV9 with TRBJ2-7; 8 bases map to TRBD1. Germline lookup yields CDR1 SGDLS and CDR2 YYNGEE. Germline trimming cut 0 bases from V and 3 bases from J; bases unmatched to any gene: 2. This CDR3 is 14 amino acids long. CDR3 amino acids: CASSVGGTGYEQYF. CDR3 nucleotides: TGTGCCAGCAGCGTAGGGGGGACAGGCTACGAGCAGTACTTC.

The rearrangement links TRBV27 to TRBJ1-2, with a possible D match to TRBD1 (5 bases). Trimming removed 5 bases from V and 4 bases from J, with 14 bases in between. This CDR3 region has 14 residues. Germline values: CDR1 MNHEY, CDR2 SMNVEV (reference sequence). The CDR3 spells CASSPLQGSYGYTF. The CDR3 nucleotides are TGTGCCAGCAGTCCTCTTCAGGGAAGCTATGGCTACACCTTC.

J is TRBJ2-7 and V is TRBV4-1; D remains ambiguous. From germline, CDR1 is MGHRA and CDR2 YSYEKL. The ends were cut back, 4 bases at V and 4 bases at J, with 17 bases in the middle. The CDR3 loop spans 15 amino acids. The CDR3, as DNA: TGCGCCAGCAGCCCAACAGTAATCGGCACGTACGAGCAGTACTTC. Residues: CASSPTVIGTYEQYF.

The J gene is TRBJ1-2, the V gene TRBV28; 7 nucleotides line up with TRBD1. The germline V gene encodes CDR1 MDHEN and CDR2 SYDVKM. J gave up 3 bases and V 6 bases, and 4 bases lay outside the gene matches. The CDR3 runs to 13 residues. CDR3 amino acids: CASRLDRYYGYTF. The CDR3 DNA reads as TGTGCCAGCAGGTTGGACAGGTACTATGGCTACACCTTC.

The CDR3 is CASSSPAGPLYNEQFF. The CDR3 DNA is TGTGCCAGTAGTTCCCCAGCGGGTCCTCTCTACAATGAGCAGTTCTTC. The genes are TRBV19 and TRBJ2-1; D is perhaps TRBD2 (6 bases). V was shortened by 5 bases and J by 3 bases, with 17 bases between the two germline ends. The germline V gene has CDR1 LNHDA and CDR2 SQIVND (reference sequence). CDR3 length: 16 residues.

The chain uses TRBV10-3 and TRBJ1-2; a weak D match, TRBD1 (5 bases). Per the germline V gene, CDR1 is ENHRY and CDR2 is SYGVKD. The CDR3 covers 15 residues. V was cut by 2 bases and J by 0 bases, with 10 bases left in between. The CDR3 DNA reads TGTGCCATCAGTGAGGGAACAGGCCCTAACTATGGCTACACCTTC. Translating it yields CAISEGTGPNYGYTF.

This clone was recorded once. This CDR3 reads CASSPQSSDEQYF. The CDR3 bases are TGTGCCAGCAGCCCACAGAGTTCGGACGAGCAGTACTTC. The rearrangement links TRBV5-6 to TRBJ2-7; D remains unclear. Germline CDR1 is SGHDT and CDR2 is YYEEEE. The CDR3 contains 13 residues. V shed 4 bases and J shed 5 bases, with 13 bases lying between them. Supplemented by reference TRBV5-6 and TRBJ2-7, the full variable domain reads DAGVTQSPTHLIKTRGQQVTLRCSPKSGHDTVSWYQQALGQGPQFIFQYYEEEERQRGNFPDRFSGHQFPNYSSELNVNALLLGDSALYLCASSPQSSDEQYFGPGTRLTVT.